This passage covers 22 T cell receptor beta chains from one sample sequenced in a study of blood T cells in healthy people across ages. The second PCR ran roughly 6 to 12 cycles with a sample-barcoded 5' primer and J-beta primers. TCRdb re-called the 5' RACE reads with MiXCR, one entry per CDR3 protein. The sample has 1.2 million to 1.5 million distinct CDR3 sequences, around 55% seen once; the top ten hold roughly 7%. Source material: blood. All receptors come from a man aged 18 to 30 in good health.

V and J are TRBV20-1 and TRBJ2-5; D not certain. The CDR3 sequence is 12 residues long. The V and J ends lost 6 bases and 1 base respectively, with 9 bases between them. Germline-derived CDR1 and CDR2 are DFQATT and SNEGSKA (reference sequence). The CDR3 here is CSAVDTQETQYF. CDR3 sequence (DNA): TGCAGTGCCGTTGACACCCAAGAGACCCAGTACTTC.

This chain links TRBV27 with TRBJ1-2; weak D call: TRBD1 (5 bases). CDR1 and CDR2 (germline): MNHEY, SMNVEV (reference sequence). This CDR3 has 13 residues. The ends were cut back, 5 bases at V and 8 bases at J, with 15 bases in the middle. CDR3 in DNA: TGTGCCAGCAGTGCTCCGGCAGAGGGGGGCTACACCTTC. It specifies CASSAPAEGGYTF.

The chain combines TRBV13 with TRBJ2-4; D possibly corresponds to TRBD2 (5 bases). The CDR3 totals 14 residues. Trimming cost V 5 bases and J 6 bases, with 14 bases left between them. Per the germline V gene, CDR1 is PRHDT and CDR2 is FYEKMQ (reference sequence). Here the CDR3 DNA reads TGTGCCAGCAGCCGCGGGCCTGTTGGAAACATTCAGTACTTC. Translating it yields CASSRGPVGNIQYF.

The chain employs TRBV20-1 and TRBJ2-2; tentative D call: TRBD2 (6 bases). V gave up 5 bases and J gave up 0 bases, with 13 bases separating them. Germline CDR1 reads DFQATT; CDR2 reads SNEGSKA (reference sequence). CDR3 length: 15 amino acids. For the CDR3, the DNA is TGCAGTGCTCACTCCGGGGGACCGAACACCGGGGAGCTGTTTTTT. This codes for CSAHSGGPNTGELFF.

V is TRBV5-5 and J is TRBJ2-1, with 12 bases identical to TRBD2. CDR1 and CDR2 (germline): SGHKS, YYEKEE (reference sequence). This CDR3 is 16 amino acids long. Germline trimming cut 4 bases from V and 6 bases from J; bases unmatched to any gene: 8. The DNA for the CDR3 is TGTGCCAGCAGCGGACTAGCGGGGAGGGACCTCAATGAGCAGTTCTTC. Translation: CASSGLAGRDLNEQFF.

This clonotype was detected only a few times. The genes are TRBV7-2 and TRBJ2-7, with D possibly TRBD2 on 5 matching bases. The CDR3 spans 13 residues. Looked up from germline, CDR1 is SGHTA and CDR2 is FQGNSA. V lost 5 bases and J 5 bases, leaving 13 bases between the germline ends. DNA for the CDR3: TGTGCCAGCAGCCACATAGCGTTTGACGAGCAGTACTTC. Amino acid sequence: CASSHIAFDEQYF.

This clonotype has more than one count but fewer than ten. The chain carries TRBV15 and TRBJ2-5; weak D call: TRBD1 (6 bases). V dropped 5 bases and J dropped 2 bases, with 18 bases sitting between them. The CDR3 sequence is 16 residues long. Germline V lookup: CDR1 LNHNV, CDR2 YYDKDF (reference sequence). This CDR3 is CATSQGDRHAQETQYF. DNA of the CDR3: TGTGCCACCAGCCAGGGAGACAGGCATGCTCAAGAGACCCAGTACTTC.

This clonotype was observed a handful of times. The chain links TRBV4-1 to TRBJ2-3, with D possibly matching TRBD1 (5 bases). The length of the CDR3 is 17 residues. In germline, CDR1 is MGHRA, CDR2 YSYEKL. Trimming took 4 bases from V and 6 from J, leaving 23 bases between them. The CDR3: CASSPPPWGGHTDTQYF. The CDR3 DNA reads TGCGCCAGCAGCCCACCCCCGTGGGGCGGCCACACGGATACGCAGTATTTT.

The chain recombines TRBV6-5 with TRBJ2-1; TRBD1 might be the D (6 bases). The CDR3 spans 13 residues. With 5 bases removed from V and 11 bases from J, the gap between germline ends came to 16 bases. Germline V lookup: CDR1 MNHEY, CDR2 SVGAGI. CDR3 region: CASSQGTSPQQFF. In DNA, the CDR3 is TGTGCCAGCAGTCAGGGGACCTCACCCCAGCAGTTCTTC.

This clonotype was counted only a few times. V usage is TRBV10-3 and J usage is TRBJ2-7; maybe TRBD2 (5 bases). This CDR3 spans 12 amino acids. Germline CDR1 and CDR2: ENHRY and SYGVKD. V was pared by 10 bases and J by 1 base, with 11 bases between. The CDR3 bases are TGTGCCAGCCTCGGGGATTCCTACGAGCAGTACTTC. It specifies CASLGDSYEQYF.

Concerning this clonotype itself: With a much larger clone just one base away, this may be a read error. The chain recombines TRBV20-1 with TRBJ2-7; the D gene is possibly TRBD2 (5 bases). Germline CDR1 reads DFQATT; CDR2 reads SNEGSKA (reference sequence). The CDR3 is 15 residues long. Trimming pared 7 bases from V and 7 bases from J, leaving 26 bases between. This CDR3 is CSVRRSEYDYNEQYF. CDR3 bases: TGCAGTGTCCGTCGGTCGGAGTATGACTACAATGAGCAGTACTTC.

The J gene is TRBJ2-1, the V gene TRBV6-5; D may be TRBD2 (5 bases). This CDR3 has 18 residues. V was trimmed by 2 bases and J by 3 bases, leaving 20 bases between them. Germline V gene data show CDR1 as MNHEY and CDR2 as SVGAGI. Here the CDR3 reads CASSYGPAFGLVYNEQFF. The CDR3 region has the DNA TGTGCCAGCAGTTACGGGCCGGCATTCGGACTCGTCTACAATGAGCAGTTCTTC.

The chain recombines TRBV20-1 with TRBJ2-5; 15 bases align to TRBD2. The germline V gene encodes CDR1 DFQATT and CDR2 SNEGSKA (reference sequence). The CDR3 sequence is 18 residues long. V lost 6 bases, J lost 3 bases, and 14 bases stayed unmatched. The CDR3 spells CSAQYLGLAGGGEETQYF. CDR3 nucleotide sequence: TGCAGTGCGCAATACCTGGGACTAGCGGGAGGTGGGGAAGAGACCCAGTACTTC.

This clonotype came up a few times. The gene calls are TRBV5-6 and TRBJ2-1; D may be TRBD1 or TRBD2 (5 bases each). V lost 2 bases to trimming and J lost 4 bases, with 13 bases between them. The CDR3 sequence is 15 residues long. Germline V gene sequence: CDR1 SGHDT, CDR2 YYEEEE. The CDR3 loop is CASSLPGTGYNEQFF. The CDR3 DNA sequence: TGTGCCAGCAGCTTACCAGGGACGGGATACAATGAGCAGTTCTTC.

This chain uses TRBV6-1 with TRBJ2-7, with D perhaps TRBD1 (5 bases). The germline V and J ends were trimmed by 1 base and 5 bases, with 12 bases remaining between them. There are 14 residues in the CDR3. CDR1 is MNHNS and CDR2 is SASEGT in the germline V gene. In DNA, the CDR3 is TGTGCCAGCAGTGAAGGAGTCAGGGTTCACGAGCAGTACTTC. This sequence encodes CASSEGVRVHEQYF.

This clonotype appeared a single time. V usage is TRBV3-1 and J usage is TRBJ1-6; D is unresolved. V gave up 4 bases and J gave up 6 bases, with 10 bases separating them. The CDR3 runs to 14 residues. From germline, CDR1 is LGHDT and CDR2 YNNKEL (reference sequence). CDR3 bases: TGTGCCAGCAGCCTCCTTCCACTTAATTCACCCCTCCACTTT. Its protein product is CASSLLPLNSPLHF.

This rearrangement joins TRBV29-1 to TRBJ2-7; D is possibly TRBD1 (6 bases). The CDR3 length is 15 residues. Trimming cost V 0 bases and J 3 bases, with 15 bases left between them. CDR1 is SQVTM, CDR2 ANQGSEA, per germline. The CDR3 DNA reads as TGCAGCGTTGAAGAAAGGCCAGGGGCCGTCTACGAGCAGTACTTC. Its protein product is CSVEERPGAVYEQYF.

V and J are TRBV27 and TRBJ2-2; D gene ambiguous. Trimming took off 2 bases at V and 7 bases at J, with 11 bases between the two ends. Per germline, CDR1 MNHEY and CDR2 SMNVEV (reference sequence). The CDR3 length is 14 residues. For the CDR3, the DNA is TGTGCCAGCAGTTTAGGTGGATTGGGCGGGGAGCTGTTTTTT. It encodes CASSLGGLGGELFF.

The gene calls are TRBV4-1 and TRBJ2-5; D uncertain. Germline assignment: CDR1 MGHRA and CDR2 YSYEKL. Trimming cost V 3 bases and J 0 bases, with 14 bases left between them. This CDR3 is built from 16 residues. The CDR3 protein is CASSQRPLRYQETQYF. In nucleotides, the CDR3 is TGCGCCAGCAGCCAGCGGCCCCTCAGGTACCAAGAGACCCAGTACTTC.

This chain links TRBV5-1 with TRBJ2-7, with D tentatively TRBD1 (5 bases). CDR1 and CDR2 from the germline V gene are SGHRS and YFSETQ. The V end lost 0 bases, the J end lost 6 bases, and 10 bases lay between the germline ends. The CDR3 has 13 residues. This chain's CDR3 is CASSLVTAFEQYF. DNA of the CDR3: TGCGCCAGCAGCTTGGTGACAGCCTTCGAGCAGTACTTC.

The chain links TRBV2 to TRBJ2-1; 7 bases agree with TRBD1. V was clipped by 3 bases and J by 0 bases; unmatched bases: 2. Germline lookup yields CDR1 SNHLY and CDR2 FYNNEI. This CDR3 comprises 15 residues. The chain's CDR3 is CASSDYRGSYNEQFF. As DNA, the CDR3 is TGTGCCAGCAGTGATTACAGGGGCTCCTACAATGAGCAGTTCTTC. The variable domain in full, with the rest retrieved from reference TRBV2 and TRBJ2-1, is EPEVTQTPSHQVTQMGQEVILRCVPISNHLYFYWYRQILGQKVEFLVSFYNNEISEKSEIFDDQFSVERPDGSNFTLKIRSTKLEDSAMYFCASSDYRGSYNEQFFGPGTRLTVL.

The chain joins TRBV15 to TRBJ2-4, with D unclear. CDR3 length equals 18 residues. Germline V CDR1 and CDR2: LNHNV, YYDKDF (reference sequence). V was pared by 0 bases and J by 7 bases, with 22 bases between. The CDR3 coding sequence is TGTGCCACCAGCAGAGATCCCCCGGAAGGTGAAAACGAGAACATTCAGTACTTC. Translated: CATSRDPPEGENENIQYF. Variable domain in full (rest from reference TRBV15 and TRBJ2-4): DAMVIQNPRYQVTQFGKPVTLSCSQTLNHNVMYWYQQKSSQAPKLLFHYYDKDFNNEADTPDNFQSRRPNTSFCFLDIRSPGLGDTAMYLCATSRDPPEGENENIQYFGAGTRLSVL.